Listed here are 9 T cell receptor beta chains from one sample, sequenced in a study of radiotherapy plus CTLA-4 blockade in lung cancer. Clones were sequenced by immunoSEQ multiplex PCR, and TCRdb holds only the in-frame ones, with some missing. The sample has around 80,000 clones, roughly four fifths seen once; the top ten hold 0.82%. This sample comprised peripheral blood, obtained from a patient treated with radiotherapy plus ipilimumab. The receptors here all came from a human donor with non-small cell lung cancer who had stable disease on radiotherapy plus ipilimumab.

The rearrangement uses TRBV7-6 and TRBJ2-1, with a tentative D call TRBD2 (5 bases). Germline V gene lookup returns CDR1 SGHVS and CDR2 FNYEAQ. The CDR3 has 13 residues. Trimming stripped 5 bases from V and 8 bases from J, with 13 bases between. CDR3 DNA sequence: TGTGCCAGCAGCCCTAACGAAGCGGATGAGCAGTTCTTC. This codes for CASSPNEADEQFF.

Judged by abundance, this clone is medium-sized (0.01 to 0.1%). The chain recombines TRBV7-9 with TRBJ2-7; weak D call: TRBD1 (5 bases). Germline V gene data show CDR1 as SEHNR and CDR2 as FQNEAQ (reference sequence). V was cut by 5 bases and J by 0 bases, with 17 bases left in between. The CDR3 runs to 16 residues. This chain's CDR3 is CASSPRQPSSSYEQYF. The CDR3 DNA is TGTGCCAGCAGCCCGAGACAGCCCTCGAGCTCCTACGAGCAGTACTTC.

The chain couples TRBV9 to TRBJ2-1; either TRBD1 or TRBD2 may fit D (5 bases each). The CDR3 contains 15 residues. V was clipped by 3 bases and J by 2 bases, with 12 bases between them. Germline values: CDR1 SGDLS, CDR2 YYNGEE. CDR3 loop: CASSATGTTYNEQFF. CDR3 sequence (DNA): TGTGCCAGCAGCGCCACCGGGACGACCTACAATGAGCAGTTCTTC.

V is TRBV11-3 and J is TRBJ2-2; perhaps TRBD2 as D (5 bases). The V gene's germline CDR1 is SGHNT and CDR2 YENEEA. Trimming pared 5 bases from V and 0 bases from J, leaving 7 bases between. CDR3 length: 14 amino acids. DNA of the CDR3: TGTGCCAGCAGCCTACTAGCGAACACCGGGGAGCTGTTTTTT. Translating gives CASSLLANTGELFF.

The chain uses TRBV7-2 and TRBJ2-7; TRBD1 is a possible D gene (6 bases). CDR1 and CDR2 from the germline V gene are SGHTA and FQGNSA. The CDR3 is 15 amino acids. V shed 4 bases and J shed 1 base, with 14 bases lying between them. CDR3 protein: CASSYTGTSSYEQYF. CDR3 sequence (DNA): TGTGCCAGCAGCTACACCGGGACAAGTTCCTACGAGCAGTACTTC.

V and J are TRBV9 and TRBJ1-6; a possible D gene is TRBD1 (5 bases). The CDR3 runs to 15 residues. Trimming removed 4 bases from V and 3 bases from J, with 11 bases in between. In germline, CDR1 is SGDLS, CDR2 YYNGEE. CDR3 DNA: TGTGCCAGCAGCTCCCGGGACGGCTATAATTCACCCCTCCACTTT. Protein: CASSSRDGYNSPLHF.

The CDR3 is CSALEGADEQYF. For the CDR3, the DNA is TGCAGCGCCTTGGAGGGAGCTGACGAGCAGTACTTC. The rearrangement joins TRBV29-1 to TRBJ2-7, with D possibly TRBD2 on 6 matching bases. Germline V gene sequence: CDR1 SQVTM, CDR2 ANQGSEA. The CDR3 is 12 amino acids. The ends were cut back, 7 bases at V and 5 bases at J, with 15 bases in the middle.

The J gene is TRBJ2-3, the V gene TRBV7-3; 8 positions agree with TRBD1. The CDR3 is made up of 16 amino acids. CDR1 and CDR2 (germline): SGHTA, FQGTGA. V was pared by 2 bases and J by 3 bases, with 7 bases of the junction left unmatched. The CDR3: CASSLEDRDKTDTQYF. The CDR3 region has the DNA TGTGCCAGCAGCTTAGAGGACAGGGATAAGACAGATACGCAGTATTTT. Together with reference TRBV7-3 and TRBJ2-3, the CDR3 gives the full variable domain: GAGVSQTPSNKVTEKGKYVELRCDPISGHTALYWYRQSLGQGPEFLIYFQGTGAADDSGLPNDRFFAVRPEGSVSTLKIQRTERGDSAVYLCASSLEDRDKTDTQYFGPGTRLTVL.

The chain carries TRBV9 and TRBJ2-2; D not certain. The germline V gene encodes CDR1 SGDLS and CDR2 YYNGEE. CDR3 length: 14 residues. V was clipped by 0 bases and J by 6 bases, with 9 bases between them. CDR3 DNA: TGTGCCAGCAGCGTAGAGGCTTTCTCCGGGGAGCTGTTTTTT. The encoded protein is CASSVEAFSGELFF.